This T cell receptor beta chain was retrieved from a study of blood T cell repertoires in COVID-19. Participants, 18 to 89 years old, spanned more than 20 US areas. Original processing methods: Reference gene primer amplification in the assay estimated nucleated cell counts. Clones were sequenced by immunoSEQ multiplex PCR, and TCRdb holds only the in-frame ones, with some missing. V and J calls and clone size follow that table, whereas D and trimming were derived from the DNA. The data contain about 170,000 clones, about 90% of them seen just once; the ten biggest clones take up 1% to 1.5%. V was pared by 4 bases and J by 5 bases, with 11 bases of the junction left unmatched. CDR3 size: 19 residues. CDR1 and CDR2 (germline): SGHNT, YYREEE (reference sequence).

The chain recombines TRBV5-4 with TRBJ2-2; 16 nucleotides match TRBD2. The sequence was collected from a human donor with acute COVID-19. The donor label of this sample is uncertain. The sequenced sample was PBMCs or T cells enriched from blood (not recorded which). The CDR3 sequence is CASSPVPGLAGGKTGELFF. The CDR3 DNA sequence: TGTGCCAGCAGCCCGGTCCCGGGACTAGCGGGGGGGAAAACCGGGGAGCTGTTTTTT.